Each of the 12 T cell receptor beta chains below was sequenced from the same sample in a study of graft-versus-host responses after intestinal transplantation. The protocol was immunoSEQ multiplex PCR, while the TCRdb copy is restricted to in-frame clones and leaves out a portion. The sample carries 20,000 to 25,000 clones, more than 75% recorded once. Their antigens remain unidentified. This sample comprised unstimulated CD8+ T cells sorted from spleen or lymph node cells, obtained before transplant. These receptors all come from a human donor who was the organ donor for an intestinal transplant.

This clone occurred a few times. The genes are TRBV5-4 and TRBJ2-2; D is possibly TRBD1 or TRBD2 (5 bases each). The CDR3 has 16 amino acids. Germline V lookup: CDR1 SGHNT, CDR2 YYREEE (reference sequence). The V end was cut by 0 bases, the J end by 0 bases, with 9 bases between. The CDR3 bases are TGTGCCAGCAGCTTGGGATGGGGGTCGAACACCGGGGAGCTGTTTTTT. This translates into CASSLGWGSNTGELFF.

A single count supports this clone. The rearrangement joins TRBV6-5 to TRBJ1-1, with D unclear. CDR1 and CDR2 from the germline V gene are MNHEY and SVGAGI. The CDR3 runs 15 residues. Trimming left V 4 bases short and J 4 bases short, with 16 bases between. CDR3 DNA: TGTGCCAGCAGTTTAGAGAGAGGGATGGGCACTGAAGCTTTCTTT. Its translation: CASSLERGMGTEAFF.

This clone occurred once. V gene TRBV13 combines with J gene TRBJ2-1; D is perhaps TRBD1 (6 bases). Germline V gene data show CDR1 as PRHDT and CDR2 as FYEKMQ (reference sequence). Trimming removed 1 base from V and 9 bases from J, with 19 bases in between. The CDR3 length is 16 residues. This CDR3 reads CASSLVFSGASGEQFF. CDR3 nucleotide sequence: TGTGCCAGCAGCTTAGTATTTTCAGGGGCGTCGGGTGAGCAGTTCTTC. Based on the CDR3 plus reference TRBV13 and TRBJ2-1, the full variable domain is AAGVIQSPRHLIKEKRETATLKCYPIPRHDTVYWYQQGPGQDPQFLISFYEKMQSDKGSIPDRFSAQQFSDYHSELNMSSLELGDSALYFCASSLVFSGASGEQFFGPGTRLTVL.

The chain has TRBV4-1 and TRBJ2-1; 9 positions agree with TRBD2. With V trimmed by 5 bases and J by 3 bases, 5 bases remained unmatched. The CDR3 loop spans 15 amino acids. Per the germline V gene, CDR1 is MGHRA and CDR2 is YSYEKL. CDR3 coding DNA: TGCGCCAGCAGCACCCGACTAGCGGACTACAATGAGCAGTTCTTC. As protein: CASSTRLADYNEQFF.

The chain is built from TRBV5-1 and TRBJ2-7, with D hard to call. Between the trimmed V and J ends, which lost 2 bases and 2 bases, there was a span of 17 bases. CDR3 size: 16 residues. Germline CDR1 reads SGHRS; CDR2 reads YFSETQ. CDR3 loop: CASSFLTANPTYEQYF. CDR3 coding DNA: TGCGCCAGCAGCTTTCTAACAGCCAACCCGACCTACGAGCAGTACTTC.

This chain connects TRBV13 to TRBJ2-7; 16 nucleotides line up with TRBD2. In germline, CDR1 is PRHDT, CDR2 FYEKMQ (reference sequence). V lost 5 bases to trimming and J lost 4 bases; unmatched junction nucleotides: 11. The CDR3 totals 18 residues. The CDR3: CASSPQGTSGRARYEQYF. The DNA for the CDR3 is TGTGCCAGCAGCCCCCAAGGGACTAGCGGGAGGGCCAGATACGAGCAGTACTTC. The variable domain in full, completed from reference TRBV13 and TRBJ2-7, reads AAGVIQSPRHLIKEKRETATLKCYPIPRHDTVYWYQQGPGQDPQFLISFYEKMQSDKGSIPDRFSAQQFSDYHSELNMSSLELGDSALYFCASSPQGTSGRARYEQYFGPGTRLTVT.

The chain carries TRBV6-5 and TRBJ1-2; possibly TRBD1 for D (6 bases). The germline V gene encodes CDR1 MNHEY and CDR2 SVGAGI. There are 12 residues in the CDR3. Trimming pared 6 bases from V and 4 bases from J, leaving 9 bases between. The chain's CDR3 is CASRRGVYGYTF. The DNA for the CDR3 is TGTGCCAGCAGAAGGGGGGTCTATGGCTACACCTTC.

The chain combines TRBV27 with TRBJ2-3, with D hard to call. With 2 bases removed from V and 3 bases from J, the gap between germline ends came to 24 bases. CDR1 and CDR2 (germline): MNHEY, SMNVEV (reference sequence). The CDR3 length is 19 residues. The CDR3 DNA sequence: TGTGCCAGCAGTTTACGAAGCCCTCTCGGCAGACCAATTACAGATACGCAGTATTTT. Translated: CASSLRSPLGRPITDTQYF.

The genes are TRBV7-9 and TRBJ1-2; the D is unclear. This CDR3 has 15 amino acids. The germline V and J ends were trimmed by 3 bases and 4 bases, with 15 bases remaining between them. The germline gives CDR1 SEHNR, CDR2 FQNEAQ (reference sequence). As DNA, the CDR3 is TGTGCCAGCAGCTTTCCCACGGGGTGGGCCTATGGCTACACCTTC. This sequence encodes CASSFPTGWAYGYTF.

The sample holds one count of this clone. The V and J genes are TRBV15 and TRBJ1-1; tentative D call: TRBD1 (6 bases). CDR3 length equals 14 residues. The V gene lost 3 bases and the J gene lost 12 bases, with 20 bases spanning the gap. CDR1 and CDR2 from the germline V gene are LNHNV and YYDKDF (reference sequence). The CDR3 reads CATSSPTRDTLTFF. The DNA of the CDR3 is TGTGCCACCAGCAGCCCCACCCGGGACACGCTAACTTTCTTT. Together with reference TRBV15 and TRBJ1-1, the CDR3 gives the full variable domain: DAMVIQNPRYQVTQFGKPVTLSCSQTLNHNVMYWYQQKSSQAPKLLFHYYDKDFNNEADTPDNFQSRRPNTSFCFLDIRSPGLGDTAMYLCATSSPTRDTLTFFGQGTRLTVV.

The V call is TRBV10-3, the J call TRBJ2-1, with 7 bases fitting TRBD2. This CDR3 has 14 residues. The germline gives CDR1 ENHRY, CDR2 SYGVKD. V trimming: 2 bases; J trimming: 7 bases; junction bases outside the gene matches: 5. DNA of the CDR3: TGTGCCATCAGTGAGGCGGGAGCCATAAATGAGCAGTTCTTC. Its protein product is CAISEAGAINEQFF.

The CDR3 is CASRRTGVGYTF. The CDR3 DNA reads TGTGCCAGCAGACGAACAGGGGTTGGCTACACCTTC. This chain links TRBV6-5 with TRBJ1-2, with 7 bases matching TRBD1. The junction had 5 bases not matched to a gene; V was cut back by 6 bases and J by 7 bases. The CDR3 contains 12 residues. In germline, CDR1 is MNHEY, CDR2 SVGAGI.